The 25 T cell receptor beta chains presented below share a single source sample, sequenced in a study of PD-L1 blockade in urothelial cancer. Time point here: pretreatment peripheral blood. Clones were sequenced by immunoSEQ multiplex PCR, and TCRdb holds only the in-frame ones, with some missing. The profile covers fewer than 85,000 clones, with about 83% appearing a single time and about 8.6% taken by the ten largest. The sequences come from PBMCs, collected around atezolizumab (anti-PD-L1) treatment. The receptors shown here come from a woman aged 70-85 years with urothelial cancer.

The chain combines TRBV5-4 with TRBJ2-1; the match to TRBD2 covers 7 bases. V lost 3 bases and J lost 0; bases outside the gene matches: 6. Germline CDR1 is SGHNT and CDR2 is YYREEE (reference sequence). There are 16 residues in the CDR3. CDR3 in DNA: TGTGCCAGCAGCTCCCCGCGCGGGAGCTCCTACAATGAGCAGTTCTTC. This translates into CASSSPRGSSYNEQFF. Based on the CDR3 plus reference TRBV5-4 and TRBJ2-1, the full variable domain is ETGVTQSPTHLIKTRGQQVTLRCSSQSGHNTVSWYQQALGQGPQFIFQYYREEENGRGNFPPRFSGLQFPNYSSELNVNALELDDSALYLCASSSPRGSSYNEQFFGPGTRLTVL.

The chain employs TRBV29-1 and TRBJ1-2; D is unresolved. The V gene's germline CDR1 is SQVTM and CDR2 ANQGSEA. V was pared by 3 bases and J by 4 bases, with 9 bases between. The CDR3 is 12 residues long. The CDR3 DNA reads TGCAGCGTTGAGTCCGGGGTCTATGGCTACACCTTC. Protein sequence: CSVESGVYGYTF.

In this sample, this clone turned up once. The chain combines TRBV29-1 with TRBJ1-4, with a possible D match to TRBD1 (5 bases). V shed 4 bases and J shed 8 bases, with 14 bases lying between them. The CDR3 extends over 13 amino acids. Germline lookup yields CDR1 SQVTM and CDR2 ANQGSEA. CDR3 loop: CSVGAVGGEKLFF. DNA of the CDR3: TGCAGCGTTGGGGCAGTGGGGGGAGAAAAACTGTTTTTT.

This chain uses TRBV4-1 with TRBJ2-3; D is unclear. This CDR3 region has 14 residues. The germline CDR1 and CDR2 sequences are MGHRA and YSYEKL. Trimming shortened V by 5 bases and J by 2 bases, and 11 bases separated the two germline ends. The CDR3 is CASSMQHYTDTQYF. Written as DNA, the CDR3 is TGCGCCAGCAGCATGCAGCACTACACAGATACGCAGTATTTT.

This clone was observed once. The CDR3 DNA reads as TGTGCCAGTACCACCACAGGGGCAGAGTCTGGAAACACCATATATTTT. The encoded protein is CASTTTGAESGNTIYF. The chain carries TRBV19 and TRBJ1-3; 7 bases are shared with TRBD1. Trimming cost V 7 bases and J 1 base; bases outside gene matches: 10. Germline V gene lookup returns CDR1 LNHDA and CDR2 SQIVND (reference sequence). The CDR3 is 16 residues long.

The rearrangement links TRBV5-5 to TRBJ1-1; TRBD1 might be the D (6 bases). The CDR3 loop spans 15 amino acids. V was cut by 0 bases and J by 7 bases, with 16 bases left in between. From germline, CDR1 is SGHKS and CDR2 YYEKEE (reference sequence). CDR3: CASSLVVAGASEAFF. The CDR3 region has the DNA TGTGCCAGCAGCTTGGTTGTTGCGGGGGCGAGTGAAGCTTTCTTT.

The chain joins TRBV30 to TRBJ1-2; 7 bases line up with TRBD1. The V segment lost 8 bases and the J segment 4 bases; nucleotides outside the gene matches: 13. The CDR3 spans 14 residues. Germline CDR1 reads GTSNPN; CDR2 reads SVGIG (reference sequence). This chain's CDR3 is CAGGRGLDGYGYTF. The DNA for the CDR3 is TGTGCCGGCGGGAGGGGGCTCGACGGCTATGGCTACACCTTC. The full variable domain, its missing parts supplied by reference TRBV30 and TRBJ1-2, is SQTIHQWPATLVQPVGSPLSLECTVEGTSNPNLYWYRQAAGRGLQLLFYSVGIGQISSEVPQNLSASRPQDRQFILSSKKLLLSDSGFYLCAGGRGLDGYGYTFGSGTRLTVV.

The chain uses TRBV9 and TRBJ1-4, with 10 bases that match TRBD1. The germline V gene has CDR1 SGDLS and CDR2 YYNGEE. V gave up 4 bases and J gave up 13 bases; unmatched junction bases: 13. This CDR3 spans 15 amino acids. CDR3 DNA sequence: TGTGCCAGCAGCCTAGGGACAGGGGACGAGTTAGGACTGTTTTTT. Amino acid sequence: CASSLGTGDELGLFF. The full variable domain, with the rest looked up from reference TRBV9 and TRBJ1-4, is DSGVTQTPKHLITATGQRVTLRCSPRSGDLSVYWYQQSLDQGLQFLIQYYNGEERAKGNILERFSAQQFPDLHSELNLSSLELGDSALYFCASSLGTGDELGLFFGSGTQLSVL.

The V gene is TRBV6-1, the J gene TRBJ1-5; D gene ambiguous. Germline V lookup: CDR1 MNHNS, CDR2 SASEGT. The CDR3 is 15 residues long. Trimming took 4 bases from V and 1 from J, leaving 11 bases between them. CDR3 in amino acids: CASSGNRYSNQPQHF. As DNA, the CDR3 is TGTGCCAGCAGTGGAAACAGATACAGCAATCAGCCCCAGCATTTT.

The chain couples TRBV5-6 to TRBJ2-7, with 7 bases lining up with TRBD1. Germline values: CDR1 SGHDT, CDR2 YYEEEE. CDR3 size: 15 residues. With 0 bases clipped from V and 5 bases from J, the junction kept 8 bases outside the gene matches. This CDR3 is CASSLEVGTDHEQYF. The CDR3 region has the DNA TGTGCCAGCAGCTTGGAGGTGGGGACAGACCACGAGCAGTACTTC.

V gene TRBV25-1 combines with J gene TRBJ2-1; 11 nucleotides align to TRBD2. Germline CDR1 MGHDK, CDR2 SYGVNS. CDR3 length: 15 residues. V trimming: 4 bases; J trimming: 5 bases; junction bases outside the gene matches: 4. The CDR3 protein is CASSGLAGWDNEQFF. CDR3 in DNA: TGTGCCAGCAGTGGACTAGCGGGATGGGACAATGAGCAGTTCTTC. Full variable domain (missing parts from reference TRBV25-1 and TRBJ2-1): EADIYQTPRYLVIGTGKKITLECSQTMGHDKMYWYQQDPGMELHLIHYSYGVNSTEKGDLSSESTVSRIRTEHFPLTLESARPSHTSQYLCASSGLAGWDNEQFFGPGTRLTVL.

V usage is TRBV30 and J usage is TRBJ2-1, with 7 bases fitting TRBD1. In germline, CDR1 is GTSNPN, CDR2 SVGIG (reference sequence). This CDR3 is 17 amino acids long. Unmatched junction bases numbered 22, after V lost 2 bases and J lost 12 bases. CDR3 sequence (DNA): TGTGCCTGGAGTCCCATCGGGACAGACCCCAAGAGGAGCGGGCAGTTCTTC. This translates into CAWSPIGTDPKRSGQFF.

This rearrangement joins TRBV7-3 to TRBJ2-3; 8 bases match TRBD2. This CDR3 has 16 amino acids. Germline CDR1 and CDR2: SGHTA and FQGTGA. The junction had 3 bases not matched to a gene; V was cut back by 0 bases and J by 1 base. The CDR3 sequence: CASSLTTGGGTDTQYF. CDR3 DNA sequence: TGTGCCAGCAGCTTAACCACCGGGGGGGGCACAGATACGCAGTATTTT.

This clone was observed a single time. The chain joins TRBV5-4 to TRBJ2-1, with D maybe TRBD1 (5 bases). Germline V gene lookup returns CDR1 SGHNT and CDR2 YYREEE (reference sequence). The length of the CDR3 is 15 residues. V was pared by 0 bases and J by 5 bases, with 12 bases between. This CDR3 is CASSLAQGQNNEQFF. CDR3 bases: TGTGCCAGCAGCTTGGCCCAGGGCCAGAACAATGAGCAGTTCTTC.

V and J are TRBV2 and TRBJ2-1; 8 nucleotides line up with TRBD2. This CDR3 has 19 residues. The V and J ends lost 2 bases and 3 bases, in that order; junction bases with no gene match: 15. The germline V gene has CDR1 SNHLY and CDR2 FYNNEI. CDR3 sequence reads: CASSESLGYIAGFYNEQFF. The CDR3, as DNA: TGTGCCAGCAGTGAATCGCTGGGCTATATAGCGGGATTCTACAATGAGCAGTTCTTC.

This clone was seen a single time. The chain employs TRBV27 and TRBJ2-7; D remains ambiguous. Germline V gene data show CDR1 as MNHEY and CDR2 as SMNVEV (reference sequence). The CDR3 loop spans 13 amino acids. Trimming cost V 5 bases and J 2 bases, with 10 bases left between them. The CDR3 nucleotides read TGTGCCAGCAGTACAGAGAGAACCTACGAGCAGTACTTC. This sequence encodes CASSTERTYEQYF.

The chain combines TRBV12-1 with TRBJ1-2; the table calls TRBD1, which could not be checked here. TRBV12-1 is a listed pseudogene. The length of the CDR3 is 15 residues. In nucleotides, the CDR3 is TGTGCCAGCAGCTTTGTAGGACAGGGGCGTTCTGGCTACACCTTC. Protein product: CASSFVGQGRSGYTF.

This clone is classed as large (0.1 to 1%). In DNA, the CDR3 is TGTGCCACGGTGGACAGGGGTTGGACTGAAGCTTTCTTT. Its translation is CATVDRGWTEAFF. V and J are TRBV6-6 and TRBJ1-1; 9 nucleotides line up with TRBD1. Germline CDR1 MNHNY, CDR2 SVGAGI (reference sequence). V trimming: 10 bases; J trimming: 5 bases; junction bases outside the gene matches: 8. This CDR3 contains 13 residues.

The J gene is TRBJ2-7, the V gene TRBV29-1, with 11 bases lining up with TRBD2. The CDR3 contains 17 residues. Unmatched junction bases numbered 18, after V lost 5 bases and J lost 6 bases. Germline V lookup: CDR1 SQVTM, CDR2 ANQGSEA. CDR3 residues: CSVIAGGLSTAYSEQYF. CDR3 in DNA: TGCAGCGTTATAGCGGGAGGGCTGTCGACGGCTTATTCCGAGCAGTACTTC.

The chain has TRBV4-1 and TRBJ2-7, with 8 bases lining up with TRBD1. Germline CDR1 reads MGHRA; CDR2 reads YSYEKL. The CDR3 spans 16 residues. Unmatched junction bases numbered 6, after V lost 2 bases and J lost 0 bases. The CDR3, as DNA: TGCGCCAGCAGCCAAAATGACAGGGGTCCCTCCTACGAGCAGTACTTC. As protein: CASSQNDRGPSYEQYF.

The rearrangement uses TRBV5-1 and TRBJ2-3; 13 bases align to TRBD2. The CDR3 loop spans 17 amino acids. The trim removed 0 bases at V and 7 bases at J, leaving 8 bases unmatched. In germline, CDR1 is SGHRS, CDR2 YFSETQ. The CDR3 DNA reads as TGCGCCAGCAGCTTGGGCAGACTAGCGGGAGGTCCGAATACGCAGTATTTT. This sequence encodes CASSLGRLAGGPNTQYF.

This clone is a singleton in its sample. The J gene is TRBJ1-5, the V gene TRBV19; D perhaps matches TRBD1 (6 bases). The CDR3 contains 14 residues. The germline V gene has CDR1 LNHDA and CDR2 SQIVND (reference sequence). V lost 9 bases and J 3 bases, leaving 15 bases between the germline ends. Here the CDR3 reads CASTRQDYNQPQHF. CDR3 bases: TGTGCCAGCACCAGACAGGATTACAATCAGCCCCAGCATTTT.

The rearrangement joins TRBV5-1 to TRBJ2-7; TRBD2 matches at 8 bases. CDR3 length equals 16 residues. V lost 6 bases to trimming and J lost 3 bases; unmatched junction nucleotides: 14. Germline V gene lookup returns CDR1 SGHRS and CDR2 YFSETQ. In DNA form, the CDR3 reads TGCGCCAGCACCATAGCGGGAACAGACCCAATCTACGAGCAGTACTTC. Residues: CASTIAGTDPIYEQYF.

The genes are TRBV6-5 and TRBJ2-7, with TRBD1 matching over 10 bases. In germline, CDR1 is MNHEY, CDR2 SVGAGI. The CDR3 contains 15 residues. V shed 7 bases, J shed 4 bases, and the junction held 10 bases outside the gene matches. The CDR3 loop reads CASKTRQGAPYEQYF. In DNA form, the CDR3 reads TGTGCCAGCAAGACCCGACAGGGGGCTCCTTACGAGCAGTACTTC.

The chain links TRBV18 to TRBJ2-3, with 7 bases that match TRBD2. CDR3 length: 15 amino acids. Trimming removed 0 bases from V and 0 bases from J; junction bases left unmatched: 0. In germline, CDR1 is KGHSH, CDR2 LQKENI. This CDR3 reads CASSPPGGSTDTQYF. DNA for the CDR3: TGTGCCAGCTCACCACCGGGAGGGAGCACAGATACGCAGTATTTT.